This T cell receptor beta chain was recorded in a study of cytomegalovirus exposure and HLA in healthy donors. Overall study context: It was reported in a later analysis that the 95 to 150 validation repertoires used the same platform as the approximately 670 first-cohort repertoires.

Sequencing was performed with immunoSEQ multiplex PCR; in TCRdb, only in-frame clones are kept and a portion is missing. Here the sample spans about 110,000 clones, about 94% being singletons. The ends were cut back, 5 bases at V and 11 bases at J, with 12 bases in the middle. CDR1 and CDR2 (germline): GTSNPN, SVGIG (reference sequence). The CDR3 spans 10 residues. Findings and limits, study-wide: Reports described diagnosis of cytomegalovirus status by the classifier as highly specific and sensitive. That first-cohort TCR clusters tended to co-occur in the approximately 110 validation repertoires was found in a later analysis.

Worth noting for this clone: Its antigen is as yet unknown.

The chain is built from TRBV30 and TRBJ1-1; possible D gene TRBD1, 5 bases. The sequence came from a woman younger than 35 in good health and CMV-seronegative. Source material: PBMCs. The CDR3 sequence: CAWGGTSAFF. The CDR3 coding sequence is TGTGCCTGGGGCGGGACCTCGGCTTTCTTT.